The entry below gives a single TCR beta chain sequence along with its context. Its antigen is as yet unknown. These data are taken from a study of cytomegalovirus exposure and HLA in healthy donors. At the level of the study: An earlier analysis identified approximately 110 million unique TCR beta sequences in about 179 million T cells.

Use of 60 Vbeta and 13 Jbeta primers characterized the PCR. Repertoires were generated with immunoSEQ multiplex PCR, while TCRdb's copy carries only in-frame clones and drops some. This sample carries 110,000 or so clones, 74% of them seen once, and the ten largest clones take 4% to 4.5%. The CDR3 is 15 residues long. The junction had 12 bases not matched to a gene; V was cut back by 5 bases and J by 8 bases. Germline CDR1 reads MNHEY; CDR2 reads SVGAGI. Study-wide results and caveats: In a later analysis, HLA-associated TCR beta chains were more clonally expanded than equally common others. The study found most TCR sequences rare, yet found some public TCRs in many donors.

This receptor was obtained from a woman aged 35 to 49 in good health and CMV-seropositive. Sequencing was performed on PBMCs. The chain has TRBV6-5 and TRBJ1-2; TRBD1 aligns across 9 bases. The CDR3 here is CASSTPRDRAAGYTF. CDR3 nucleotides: TGTGCCAGCAGTACCCCACGGGACAGGGCTGCCGGCTACACCTTC.